Below, one T cell receptor (beta chain) is given with its context. The source of the sample is a study of T cell responses to AZD1222 COVID-19 vaccine. The CDR3 has 13 residues. The germline V gene encodes CDR1 SGHAT and CDR2 FQNNGV. V was trimmed by 5 bases and J by 9 bases, leaving 14 bases between them. TCRdb's table, derived via immunoSEQ multiplex PCR, lists solely in-frame clones and lacks some. Of some 91,000 clones detected, roughly 92% appear once; the ten largest clones hold approximately 12%. The gene calls are TRBV11-2 and TRBJ2-1; D gene ambiguous. The sequencing here drew on peripheral blood, taken on day 0 of AZD1222 vaccination. This receptor was obtained from an adult in good health. The CDR3 protein is CASSALVNGEQFF. The CDR3 nucleotides are TGTGCCAGCAGCGCCCTAGTTAACGGTGAGCAGTTCTTC.